The clone carrying this T cell receptor beta chain was observed a handful of times. This entry belongs to a study of glioma-infiltrating T cells after dendritic cell vaccination. The table came from immunoSEQ multiplex PCR; TCRdb's copy has only in-frame clones and leaves some out. This table holds 65,000 to 80,000 clones, approximately 80% found once. Germline V CDR1 and CDR2: LNHDA, SQIVND (reference sequence). The V end lost 5 bases, the J end lost 1 base, and 8 bases lay between the germline ends. The CDR3 sequence is 13 residues long. The chain recombines TRBV19 with TRBJ1-1; D is possibly TRBD1 (6 bases). The sample was blood, taken before dendritic cell vaccination. This sequence was found in a human donor with glioblastoma. The CDR3 sequence: CASSPQGNTEAFF. The CDR3 DNA sequence: TGTGCCAGTAGTCCACAGGGGAACACTGAAGCTTTCTTT. The complete variable domain, with remaining parts taken from reference TRBV19 and TRBJ1-1, reads DGGITQSPKYLFRKEGQNVTLSCEQNLNHDAMYWYRQDPGQGLRLIYYSQIVNDFQKGDIAEGYSVSREKKESFPLTVTSAQKNPTAFYLCASSPQGNTEAFFGQGTRLTVV.